Described below is a single T cell receptor (beta chain) sequence and its context. Its target is not known. This CDR3 comprises 15 residues. CDR1 and CDR2 from the germline V gene are SGHRS and YFSETQ. The V and J ends lost 0 bases and 7 bases respectively, with 13 bases between them. The data derive from a study of shared clonotypes between healthy human individuals. Using immunoSEQ multiplex PCR, the repertoire was profiled, and TCRdb retains in-frame clones only, with some absent. The data contain 2 million to 2.5 million clones, approximately 93% of them seen just once; the ten biggest clones take up about 0.41%. General study points: Larger richness was generally estimated for naive than memory subsets. The authors expected sequencing depth to affect clonotype sharing among donors.

Only Caucasian adults living in Nashville, Tennessee made up the donor group. The clonotype comes from a man aged 18 to 29 in good health. Some clones in this sample may be carry-over from other donors' samples. Source material: naive CD4+ T cells from PBMCs. This sample's subset: CD45RA+ positively selected. V usage is TRBV5-1 and J usage is TRBJ2-2; tentatively, D is TRBD2 (5 bases). The DNA of the CDR3 is TGCGCCAGCAGCTTGGAACATTACGAGGGCGGGGAGCTGTTTTTT. Translating gives CASSLEHYEGGELFF.